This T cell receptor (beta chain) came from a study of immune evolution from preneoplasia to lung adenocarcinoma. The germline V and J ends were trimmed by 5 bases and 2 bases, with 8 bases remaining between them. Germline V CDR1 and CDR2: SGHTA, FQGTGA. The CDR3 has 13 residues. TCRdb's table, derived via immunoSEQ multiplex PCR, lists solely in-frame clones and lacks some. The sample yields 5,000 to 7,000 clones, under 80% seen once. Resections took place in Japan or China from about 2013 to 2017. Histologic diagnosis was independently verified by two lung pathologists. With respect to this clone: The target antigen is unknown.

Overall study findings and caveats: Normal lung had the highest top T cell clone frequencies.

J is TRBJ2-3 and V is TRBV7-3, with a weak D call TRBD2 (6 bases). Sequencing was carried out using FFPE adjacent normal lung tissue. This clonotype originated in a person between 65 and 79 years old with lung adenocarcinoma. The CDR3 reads CASSRGNTDTQYF. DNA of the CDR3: TGTGCCAGCAGCCGCGGGAACACAGATACGCAGTATTTT.